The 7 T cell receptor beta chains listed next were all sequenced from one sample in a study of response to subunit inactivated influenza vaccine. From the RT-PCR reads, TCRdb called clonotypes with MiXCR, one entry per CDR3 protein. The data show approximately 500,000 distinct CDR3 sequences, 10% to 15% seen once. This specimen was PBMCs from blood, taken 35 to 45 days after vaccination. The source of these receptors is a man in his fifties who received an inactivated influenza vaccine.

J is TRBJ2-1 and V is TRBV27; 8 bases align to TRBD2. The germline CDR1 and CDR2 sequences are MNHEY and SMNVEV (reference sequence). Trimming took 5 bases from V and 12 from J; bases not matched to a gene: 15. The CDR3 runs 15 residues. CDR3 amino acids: CASSKLAGSRVGQFF. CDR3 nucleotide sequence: TGTGCCAGCAGTAAGCTAGCGGGTAGCCGAGTCGGGCAGTTCTTC.

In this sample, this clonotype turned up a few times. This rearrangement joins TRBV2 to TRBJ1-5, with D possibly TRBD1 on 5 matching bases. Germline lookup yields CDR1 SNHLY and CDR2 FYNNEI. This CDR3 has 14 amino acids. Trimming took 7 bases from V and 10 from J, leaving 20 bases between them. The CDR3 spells CASKRREGVRPQHF. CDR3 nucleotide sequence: TGTGCCAGCAAGCGGCGTGAAGGGGTCCGACCCCAGCATTTT.

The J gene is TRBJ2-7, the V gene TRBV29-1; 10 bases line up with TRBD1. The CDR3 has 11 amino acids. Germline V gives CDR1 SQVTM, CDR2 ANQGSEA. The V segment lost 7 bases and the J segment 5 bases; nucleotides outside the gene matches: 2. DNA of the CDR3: TGCAGCGGGGACAGGGGAGACGAGCAGTACTTC. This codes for CSGDRGDEQYF.

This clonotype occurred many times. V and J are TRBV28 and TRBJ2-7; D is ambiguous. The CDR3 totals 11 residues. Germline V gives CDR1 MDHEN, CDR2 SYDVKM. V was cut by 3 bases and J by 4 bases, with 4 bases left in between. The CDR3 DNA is TGTGCCAGCAGTTTCCAGTACGAGCAGTACTTC. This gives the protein CASSFQYEQYF.

CDR3 sequence reads: CASSYYRGKREAFF. CDR3 DNA sequence: TGTGCCAGCAGTTACTACCGGGGAAAGCGAGAAGCTTTCTTT. The chain recombines TRBV6-5 with TRBJ1-1; D remains ambiguous. The CDR3 is 14 amino acids. Germline lookup yields CDR1 MNHEY and CDR2 SVGAGI. The ends were cut back, 1 base at V and 8 bases at J, with 14 bases in the middle.

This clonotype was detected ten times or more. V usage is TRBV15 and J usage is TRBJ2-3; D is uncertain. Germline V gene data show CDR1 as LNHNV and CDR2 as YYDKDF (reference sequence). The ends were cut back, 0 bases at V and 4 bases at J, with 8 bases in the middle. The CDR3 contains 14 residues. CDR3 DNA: TGTGCCACCAGCAGAGACTCGATAGCAGATACGCAGTATTTT. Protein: CATSRDSIADTQYF.

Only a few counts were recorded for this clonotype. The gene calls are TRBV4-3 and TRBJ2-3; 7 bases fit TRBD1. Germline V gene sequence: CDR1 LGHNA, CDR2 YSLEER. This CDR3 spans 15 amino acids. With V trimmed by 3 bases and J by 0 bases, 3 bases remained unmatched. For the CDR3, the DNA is TGCGCCAGCAGCCAGCAGGGGGTTAGCACAGATACGCAGTATTTT. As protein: CASSQQGVSTDTQYF.